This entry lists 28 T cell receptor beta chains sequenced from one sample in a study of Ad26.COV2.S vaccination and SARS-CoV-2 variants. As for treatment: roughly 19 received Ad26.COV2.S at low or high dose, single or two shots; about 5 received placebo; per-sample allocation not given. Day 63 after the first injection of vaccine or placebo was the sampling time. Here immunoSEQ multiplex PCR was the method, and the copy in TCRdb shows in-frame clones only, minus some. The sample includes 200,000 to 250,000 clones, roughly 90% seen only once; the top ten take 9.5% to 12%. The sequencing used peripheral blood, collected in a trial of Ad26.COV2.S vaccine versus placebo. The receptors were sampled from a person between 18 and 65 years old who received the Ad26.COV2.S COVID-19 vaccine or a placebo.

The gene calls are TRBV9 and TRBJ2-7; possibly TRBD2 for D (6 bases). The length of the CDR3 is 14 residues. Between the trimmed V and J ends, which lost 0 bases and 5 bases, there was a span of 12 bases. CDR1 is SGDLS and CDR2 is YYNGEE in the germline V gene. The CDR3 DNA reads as TGTGCCAGCAGCGTAGGGGAGGTTATCCACGAGCAGTACTTC. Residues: CASSVGEVIHEQYF.

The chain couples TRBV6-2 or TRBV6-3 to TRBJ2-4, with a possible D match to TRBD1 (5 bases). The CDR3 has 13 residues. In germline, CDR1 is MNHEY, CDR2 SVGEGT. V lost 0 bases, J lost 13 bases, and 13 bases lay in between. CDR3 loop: CASSYSGRDQQYF. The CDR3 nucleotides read TGTGCCAGCAGTTACTCGGGCAGGGATCAACAGTACTTC.

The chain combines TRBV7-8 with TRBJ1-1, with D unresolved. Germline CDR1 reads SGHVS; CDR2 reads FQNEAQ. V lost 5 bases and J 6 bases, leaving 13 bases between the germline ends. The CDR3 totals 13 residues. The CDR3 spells CASSPDTLSEAFF. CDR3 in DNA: TGTGCCAGCAGCCCCGACACCCTTTCTGAAGCTTTCTTT.

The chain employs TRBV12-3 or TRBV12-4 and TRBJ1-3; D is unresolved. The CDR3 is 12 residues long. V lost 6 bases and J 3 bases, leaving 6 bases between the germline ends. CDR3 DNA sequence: TGTGCCAGCAGAGTGGGTGGAAACACCATATATTTT. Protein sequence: CASRVGGNTIYF.

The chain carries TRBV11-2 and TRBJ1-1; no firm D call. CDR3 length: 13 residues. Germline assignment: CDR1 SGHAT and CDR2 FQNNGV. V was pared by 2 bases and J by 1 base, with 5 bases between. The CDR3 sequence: CASSLIQNTEAFF. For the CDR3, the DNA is TGTGCCAGCAGCTTAATCCAGAACACTGAAGCTTTCTTT. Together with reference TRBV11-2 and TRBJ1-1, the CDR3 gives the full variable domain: EAGVAQSPRYKIIEKRQSVAFWCNPISGHATLYWYQQILGQGPKLLIQFQNNGVVDDSQLPKDRFSAERLKGVDSTLKIQPAKLEDSAVYLCASSLIQNTEAFFGQGTRLTVV.

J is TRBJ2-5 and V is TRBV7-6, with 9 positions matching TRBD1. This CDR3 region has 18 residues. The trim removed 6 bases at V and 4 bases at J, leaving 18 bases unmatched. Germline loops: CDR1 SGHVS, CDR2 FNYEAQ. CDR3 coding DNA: TGTGCCAGCAGTTCAATGCCGGGACAGGGTTTGAACAGAGAGACCCAGTACTTC. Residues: CASSSMPGQGLNRETQYF.

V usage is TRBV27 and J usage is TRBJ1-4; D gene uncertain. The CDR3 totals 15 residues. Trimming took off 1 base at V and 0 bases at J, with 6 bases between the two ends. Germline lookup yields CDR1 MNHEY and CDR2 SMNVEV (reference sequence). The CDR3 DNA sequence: TGTGCCAGCAGTTTATTTCGCACAACTAATGAAAAACTGTTTTTT. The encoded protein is CASSLFRTTNEKLFF.

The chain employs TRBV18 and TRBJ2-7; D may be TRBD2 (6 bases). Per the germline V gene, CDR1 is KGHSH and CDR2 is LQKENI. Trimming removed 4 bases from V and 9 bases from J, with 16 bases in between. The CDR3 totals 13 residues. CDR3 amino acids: CASSLSTGDGQYF. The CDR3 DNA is TGTGCCAGCTCACTCTCCACGGGGGACGGGCAGTACTTC.

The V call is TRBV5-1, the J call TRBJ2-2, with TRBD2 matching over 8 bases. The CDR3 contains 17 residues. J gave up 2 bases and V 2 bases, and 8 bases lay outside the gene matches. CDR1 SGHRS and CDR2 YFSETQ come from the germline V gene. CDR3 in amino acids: CASSLTSGRANTGELFF. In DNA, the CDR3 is TGCGCCAGCAGCTTAACAAGCGGGAGAGCAAACACCGGGGAGCTGTTTTTT.

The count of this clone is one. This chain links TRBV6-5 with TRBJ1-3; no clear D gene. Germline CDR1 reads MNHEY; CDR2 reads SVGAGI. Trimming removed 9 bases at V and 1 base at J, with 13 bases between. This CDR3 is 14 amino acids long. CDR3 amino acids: CASQKWGSGNTIYF. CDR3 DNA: TGTGCCAGTCAAAAGTGGGGATCTGGAAACACCATATATTTT.

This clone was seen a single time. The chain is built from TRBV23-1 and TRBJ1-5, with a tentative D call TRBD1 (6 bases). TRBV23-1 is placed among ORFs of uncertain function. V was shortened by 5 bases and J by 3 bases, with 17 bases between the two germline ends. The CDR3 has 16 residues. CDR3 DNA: TGCGCCAGCAGTTCATACAGGGCGTTGGACAATCAGCCCCAGCATTTT. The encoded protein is CASSSYRALDNQPQHF.

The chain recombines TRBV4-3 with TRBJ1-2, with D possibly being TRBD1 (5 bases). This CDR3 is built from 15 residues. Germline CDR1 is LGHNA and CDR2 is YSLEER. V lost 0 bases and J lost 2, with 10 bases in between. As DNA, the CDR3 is TGCGCCAGCAGCCAAGATGGGGGACGGAACTATGGCTACACCTTC. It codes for CASSQDGGRNYGYTF.

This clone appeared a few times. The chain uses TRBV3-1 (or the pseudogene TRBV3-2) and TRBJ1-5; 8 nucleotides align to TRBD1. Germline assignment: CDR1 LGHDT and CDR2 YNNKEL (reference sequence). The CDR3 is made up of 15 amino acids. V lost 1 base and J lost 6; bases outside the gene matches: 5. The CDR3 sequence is CASSQGQGYPQPQHF. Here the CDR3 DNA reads TGTGCCAGCAGCCAAGGACAGGGGTATCCTCAGCCCCAGCATTTT.

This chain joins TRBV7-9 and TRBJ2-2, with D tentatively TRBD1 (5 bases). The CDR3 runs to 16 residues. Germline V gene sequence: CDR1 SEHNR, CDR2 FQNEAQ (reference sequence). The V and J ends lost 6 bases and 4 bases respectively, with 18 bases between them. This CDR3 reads CASRDAGFVATGELFF. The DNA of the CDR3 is TGTGCCAGCAGAGACGCAGGGTTTGTCGCCACCGGGGAGCTGTTTTTT.

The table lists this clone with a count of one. DNA of the CDR3: TGCGCCAGCAGCCAATTAACAACCGTCGGCCTAAACTATGGCTACACCTTC. As protein: CASSQLTTVGLNYGYTF. This chain joins TRBV4-1 and TRBJ1-2; D is undetermined. CDR1 MGHRA and CDR2 YSYEKL come from the germline V gene. This CDR3 has 17 amino acids. Trimming shortened V by 2 bases and J by 2 bases, and 18 bases separated the two germline ends.

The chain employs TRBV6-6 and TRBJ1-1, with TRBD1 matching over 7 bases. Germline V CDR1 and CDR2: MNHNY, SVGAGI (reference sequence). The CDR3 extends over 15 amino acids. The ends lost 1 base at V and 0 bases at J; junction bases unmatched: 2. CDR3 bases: TGTGCCAGCAGTTACTTTGGACAGGTGAACACTGAAGCTTTCTTT. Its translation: CASSYFGQVNTEAFF.

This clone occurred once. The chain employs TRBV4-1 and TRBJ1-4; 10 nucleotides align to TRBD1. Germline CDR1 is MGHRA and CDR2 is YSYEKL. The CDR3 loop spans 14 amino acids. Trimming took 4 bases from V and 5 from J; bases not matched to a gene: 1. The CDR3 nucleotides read TGCGCCAGCAGCCCGGGACAGGGGAATGAAAAACTGTTTTTT. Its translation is CASSPGQGNEKLFF.

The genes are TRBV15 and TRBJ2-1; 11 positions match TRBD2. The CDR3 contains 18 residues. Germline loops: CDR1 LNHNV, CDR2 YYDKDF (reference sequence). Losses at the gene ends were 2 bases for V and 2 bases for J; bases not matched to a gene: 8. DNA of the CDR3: TGTGCCACCAGCAGATCTCCGGGACTAGCGGCAACCTACAATGAGCAGTTCTTC. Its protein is CATSRSPGLAATYNEQFF.

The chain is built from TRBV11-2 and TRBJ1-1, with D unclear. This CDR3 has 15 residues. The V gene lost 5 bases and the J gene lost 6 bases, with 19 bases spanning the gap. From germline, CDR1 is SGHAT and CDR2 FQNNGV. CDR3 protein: CASSPPGPDVPEAFF. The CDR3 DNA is TGTGCCAGCAGCCCACCCGGCCCAGACGTCCCTGAAGCTTTCTTT.

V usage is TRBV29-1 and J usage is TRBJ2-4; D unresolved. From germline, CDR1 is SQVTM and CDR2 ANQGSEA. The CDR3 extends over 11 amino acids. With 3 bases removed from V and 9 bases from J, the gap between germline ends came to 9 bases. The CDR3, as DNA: TGCAGCGTTGAGGCAGGAAGCATTCAGTACTTC. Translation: CSVEAGSIQYF. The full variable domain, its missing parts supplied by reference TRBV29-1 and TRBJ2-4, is SAVISQKPSRDICQRGTSLTIQCQVDSQVTMMFWYRQQPGQSLTLIATANQGSEATYESGFVIDKFPISRPNLTFSTLTVSNMSPEDSSIYLCSVEAGSIQYFGAGTRLSVL.

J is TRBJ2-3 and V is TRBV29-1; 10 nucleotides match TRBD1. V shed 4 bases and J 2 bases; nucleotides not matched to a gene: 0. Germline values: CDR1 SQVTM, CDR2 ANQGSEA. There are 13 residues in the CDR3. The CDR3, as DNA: TGCAGCGTTGGACAGGGGGCCACAGATACGCAGTATTTT. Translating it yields CSVGQGATDTQYF.

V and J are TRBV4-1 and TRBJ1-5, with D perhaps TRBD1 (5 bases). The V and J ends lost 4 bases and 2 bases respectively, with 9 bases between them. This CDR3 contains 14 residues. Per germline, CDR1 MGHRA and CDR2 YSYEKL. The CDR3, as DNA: TGCGCCAGCAGCCTCAGGGAAGGCAATCAGCCCCAGCATTTT. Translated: CASSLREGNQPQHF.

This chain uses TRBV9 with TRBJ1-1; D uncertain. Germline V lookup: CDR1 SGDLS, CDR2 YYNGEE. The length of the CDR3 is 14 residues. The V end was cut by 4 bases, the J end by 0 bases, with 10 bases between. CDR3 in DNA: TGTGCCAGCAGCCCACAAGACCTGAACACTGAAGCTTTCTTT. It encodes CASSPQDLNTEAFF.

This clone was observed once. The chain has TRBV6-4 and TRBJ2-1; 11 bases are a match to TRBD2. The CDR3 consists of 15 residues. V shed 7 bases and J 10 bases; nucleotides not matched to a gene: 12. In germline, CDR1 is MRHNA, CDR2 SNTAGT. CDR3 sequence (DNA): TGTGCCAGCAAGGTACTAGCGGGAGCCCTAAGCGAGCAGTTCTTC. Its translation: CASKVLAGALSEQFF.

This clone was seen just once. CDR3: CASSQTRVVEAFF. CDR3 sequence (DNA): TGTGCCAGCAGCCAGACCAGGGTGGTGGAAGCTTTCTTT. This chain joins TRBV3-1 (or the pseudogene TRBV3-2) and TRBJ1-1; tentative D call: TRBD1 (5 bases). V was shortened by 3 bases and J by 8 bases, with 13 bases between the two germline ends. The CDR3 runs 13 residues. Germline lookup yields CDR1 LGHDT and CDR2 YNNKEL (reference sequence).

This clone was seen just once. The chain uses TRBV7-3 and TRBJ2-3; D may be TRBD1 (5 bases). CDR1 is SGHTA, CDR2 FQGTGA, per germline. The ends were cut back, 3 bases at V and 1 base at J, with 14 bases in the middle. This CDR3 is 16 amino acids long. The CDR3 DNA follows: TGTGCCAGCAGCTTCTCACCTGCCAGGGGCACAGATACGCAGTATTTT. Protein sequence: CASSFSPARGTDTQYF.

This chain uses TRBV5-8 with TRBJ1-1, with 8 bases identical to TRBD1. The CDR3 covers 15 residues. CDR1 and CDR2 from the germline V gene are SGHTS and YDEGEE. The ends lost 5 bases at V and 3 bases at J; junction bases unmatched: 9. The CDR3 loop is CASSYQGAQDTEAFF. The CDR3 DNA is TGTGCCAGCAGTTATCAGGGGGCGCAGGACACTGAAGCTTTCTTT.

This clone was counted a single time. The CDR3, as DNA: TGTGCCAGCAGCAGACTAGCGGGAGGGCCGGGGAATGAGCAGTTCTTC. This sequence encodes CASSRLAGGPGNEQFF. The rearrangement links TRBV7-3 to TRBJ2-1, with 14 bases identical to TRBD2. Per the germline V gene, CDR1 is SGHTA and CDR2 is FQGTGA. This CDR3 spans 16 amino acids. Losses at the gene ends were 5 bases for V and 7 bases for J; bases not matched to a gene: 7.